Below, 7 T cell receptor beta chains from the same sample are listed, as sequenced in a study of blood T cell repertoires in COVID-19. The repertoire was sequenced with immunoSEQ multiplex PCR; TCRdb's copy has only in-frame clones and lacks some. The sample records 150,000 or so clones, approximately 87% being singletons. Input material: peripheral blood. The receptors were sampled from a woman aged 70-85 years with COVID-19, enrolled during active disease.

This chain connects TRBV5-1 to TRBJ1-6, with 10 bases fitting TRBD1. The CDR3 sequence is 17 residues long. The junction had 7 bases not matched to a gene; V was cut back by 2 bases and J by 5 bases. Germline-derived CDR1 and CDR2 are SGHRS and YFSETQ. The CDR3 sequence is CASSFRDRGRNNSPLHF. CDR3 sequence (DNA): TGCGCCAGCAGCTTTAGGGACAGGGGCCGGAATAATTCACCCCTCCACTTT. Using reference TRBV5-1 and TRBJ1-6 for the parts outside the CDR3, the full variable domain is KAGVTQTPRYLIKTRGQQVTLSCSPISGHRSVSWYQQTPGQGLQFLFEYFSETQRNKGNFPGRFSGRQFSNSRSEMNVSTLELGDSALYLCASSFRDRGRNNSPLHFGNGTRLTVT.

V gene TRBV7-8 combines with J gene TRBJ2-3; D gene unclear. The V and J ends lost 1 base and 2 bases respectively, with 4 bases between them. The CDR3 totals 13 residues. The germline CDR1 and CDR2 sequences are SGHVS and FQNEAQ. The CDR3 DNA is TGTGCCAGCAGCTTAGTCTTCACAGATACGCAGTATTTT. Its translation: CASSLVFTDTQYF. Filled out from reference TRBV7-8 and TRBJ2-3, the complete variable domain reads GAGVSQSPRYKVAKRGQDVALRCDPISGHVSLFWYQQALGQGPEFLTYFQNEAQLDKSGLPSDRFFAERPEGSVSTLKIQRTQQEDSAVYLCASSLVFTDTQYFGPGTRLTVL.

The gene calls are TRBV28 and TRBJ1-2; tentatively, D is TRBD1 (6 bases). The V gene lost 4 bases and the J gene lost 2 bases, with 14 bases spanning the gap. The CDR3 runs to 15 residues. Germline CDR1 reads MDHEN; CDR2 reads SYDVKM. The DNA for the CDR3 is TGTGCCAGCAGTTCTGCGGACAGCGTCAACTATGGCTACACCTTC. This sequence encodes CASSSADSVNYGYTF.

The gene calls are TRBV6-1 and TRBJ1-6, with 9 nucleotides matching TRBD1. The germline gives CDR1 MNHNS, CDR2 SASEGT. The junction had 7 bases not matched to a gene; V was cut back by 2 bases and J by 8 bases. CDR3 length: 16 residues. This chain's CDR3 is CASSESGTGWYSPLHF. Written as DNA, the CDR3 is TGTGCCAGCAGTGAAAGCGGGACAGGGTGGTATTCACCCCTCCACTTT.

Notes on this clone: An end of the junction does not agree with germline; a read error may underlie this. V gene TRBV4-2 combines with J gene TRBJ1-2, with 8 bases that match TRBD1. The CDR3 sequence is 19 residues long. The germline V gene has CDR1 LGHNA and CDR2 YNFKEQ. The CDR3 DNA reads TGTGCCAGCAGCCCGACCCGAGGGGGGGTAGAAGGACAGGGTTACGGCTACTCCTTC. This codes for CASSPTRGGVEGQGYGYSF.

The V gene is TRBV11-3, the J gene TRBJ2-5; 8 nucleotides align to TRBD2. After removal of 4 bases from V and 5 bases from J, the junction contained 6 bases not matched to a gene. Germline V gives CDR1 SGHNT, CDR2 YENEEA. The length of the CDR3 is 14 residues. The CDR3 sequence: CASSYGGGSETQYF. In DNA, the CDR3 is TGTGCCAGCAGCTACGGGGGGGGTAGCGAGACCCAGTACTTC. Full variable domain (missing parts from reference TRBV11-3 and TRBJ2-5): EAGVVQSPRYKIIEKKQPVAFWCNPISGHNTLYWYLQNLGQGPELLIRYENEEAVDDSQLPKDRFSAERLKGVDSTLKIQPAELGDSAVYLCASSYGGGSETQYFGPGTRLLVL.

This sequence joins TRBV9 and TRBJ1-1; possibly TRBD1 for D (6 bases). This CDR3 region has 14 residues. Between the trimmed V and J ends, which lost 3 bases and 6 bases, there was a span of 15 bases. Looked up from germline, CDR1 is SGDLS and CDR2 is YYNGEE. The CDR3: CASSAPGAGSEAFF. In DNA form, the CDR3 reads TGTGCCAGCAGCGCCCCAGGGGCCGGATCTGAAGCTTTCTTT.